This entry lists 25 T cell receptor beta chains sequenced from one sample in a study of T cell responses to AZD1222 COVID-19 vaccine. Clones were read by immunoSEQ multiplex PCR, and TCRdb kept only the in-frame ones, dropping some. The data show about 110,000 clones, 70% to 90% seen once. The input for sequencing was peripheral blood, taken on day 0 of AZD1222 vaccination. The receptors originated from an adult in good health.

The chain combines TRBV9 with TRBJ1-6; D is undetermined. Germline lookup yields CDR1 SGDLS and CDR2 YYNGEE. Trimming removed 3 bases at V and 6 bases at J, with 10 bases between. The CDR3 loop spans 14 amino acids. The CDR3 region is CASSDPGINSPLHF. CDR3 nucleotides: TGTGCCAGCAGCGATCCCGGGATTAATTCACCCCTCCACTTT.

The CDR3 region is CASSPRGSGNTIYF. The CDR3 DNA reads as TGTGCCAGCAGCCCCCGGGGATCTGGAAACACCATATATTTT. The chain has TRBV9 and TRBJ1-3; D not resolved. With 4 bases removed from V and 1 base from J, the gap between germline ends came to 9 bases. The CDR3 spans 14 residues. Germline CDR1 is SGDLS and CDR2 is YYNGEE. Full variable domain (rest looked up from reference TRBV9 and TRBJ1-3): DSGVTQTPKHLITATGQRVTLRCSPRSGDLSVYWYQQSLDQGLQFLIQYYNGEERAKGNILERFSAQQFPDLHSELNLSSLELGDSALYFCASSPRGSGNTIYFGEGSWLTVV.

This chain joins TRBV5-4 and TRBJ2-1; the match to TRBD2 covers 9 bases. Germline values: CDR1 SGHNT, CDR2 YYREEE (reference sequence). The CDR3 length is 15 residues. Unmatched junction bases numbered 6, after V lost 4 bases and J lost 4 bases. The DNA for the CDR3 is TGTGCCAGCAGCGCCACGGCGGGGGGGTACAATGAGCAGTTCTTC. Residues: CASSATAGGYNEQFF. The whole variable domain, filled in from reference TRBV5-4 and TRBJ2-1, reads ETGVTQSPTHLIKTRGQQVTLRCSSQSGHNTVSWYQQALGQGPQFIFQYYREEENGRGNFPPRFSGLQFPNYSSELNVNALELDDSALYLCASSATAGGYNEQFFGPGTRLTVL.

This CDR3 is CASRPDTYNEQFF. The CDR3 DNA is TGTGCCAGCAGACCCGACACTTACAATGAGCAGTTCTTC. The rearrangement uses TRBV28 and TRBJ2-1, with D unclear. Germline CDR1 MDHEN, CDR2 SYDVKM. The CDR3 spans 13 residues. With 6 bases removed from V and 4 bases from J, the gap between germline ends came to 10 bases.

The chain couples TRBV3-1 (or the pseudogene TRBV3-2) to TRBJ2-1, with a possible D match to TRBD1 (7 bases). The germline CDR1 and CDR2 sequences are LGHDT and YNNKEL (reference sequence). Deletions cut 7 bases from V and 2 bases from J, with 15 bases between. The CDR3 sequence is 15 residues long. CDR3: CASNQGEAAYNEQFF. Written as DNA, the CDR3 is TGTGCCAGCAATCAGGGGGAGGCCGCCTACAATGAGCAGTTCTTC.

The chain combines TRBV29-1 with TRBJ2-2, with 10 bases that match TRBD1. V lost 6 bases and J lost 7; bases outside the gene matches: 5. CDR1 is SQVTM, CDR2 ANQGSEA, per germline. The CDR3 covers 13 residues. DNA of the CDR3: TGCAGCGTGGGACAGGGGAGTGGCGGGGAGCTGTTTTTT. This gives the protein CSVGQGSGGELFF.

This chain uses TRBV5-5 with TRBJ1-5; 7 bases are a match to TRBD1. Germline V gene lookup returns CDR1 SGHKS and CDR2 YYEKEE (reference sequence). Trimming at V came to 4 bases and at J to 5 bases, leaving 6 bases not matched to a gene. The CDR3 spans 14 residues. The CDR3 reads CASSLTGAYQPQHF. CDR3 DNA: TGTGCCAGCAGCCTAACAGGGGCCTATCAGCCCCAGCATTTT. Together with reference TRBV5-5 and TRBJ1-5, the CDR3 gives the full variable domain: DAGVTQSPTHLIKTRGQQVTLRCSPISGHKSVSWYQQVLGQGPQFIFQYYEKEERGRGNFPDRFSARQFPNYSSELNVNALLLGDSALYLCASSLTGAYQPQHFGDGTRLSIL.

The chain uses TRBV4-1 and TRBJ1-2, with D perhaps matching TRBD1 (6 bases). From germline, CDR1 is MGHRA and CDR2 YSYEKL. Trimming shortened V by 0 bases and J by 1 base, and 12 bases separated the two germline ends. The length of the CDR3 is 16 residues. CDR3 nucleotide sequence: TGCGCCAGCAGCCAAGAGACAGGTCGAGTTAACTATGGCTACACCTTC. Protein: CASSQETGRVNYGYTF.

The chain links TRBV20-1 to TRBJ2-1; the D is unclear. CDR3 size: 10 residues. Germline V gene lookup returns CDR1 DFQATT and CDR2 SNEGSKA (reference sequence). V lost 0 bases, J lost 12 bases, and 6 bases lay in between. CDR3 loop: CSARDDSQFF. Here the CDR3 DNA reads TGCAGTGCTAGAGATGACTCGCAGTTCTTC.

The chain uses TRBV6-1 and TRBJ1-4; TRBD1 is a possible D gene (5 bases). V lost 3 bases to trimming and J lost 4 bases, with 18 bases between them. The CDR3 contains 17 residues. Germline V gives CDR1 MNHNS, CDR2 SASEGT. CDR3 protein: CASSDSTQGGINEKLFF. CDR3 DNA sequence: TGTGCCAGCAGTGATTCTACTCAGGGAGGGATTAATGAAAAACTGTTTTTT.

This chain connects TRBV5-1 to TRBJ2-5, with 10 bases that match TRBD2. V was pared by 7 bases and J by 2 bases, with 8 bases of the junction left unmatched. Germline V CDR1 and CDR2: SGHRS, YFSETQ. There are 15 residues in the CDR3. The DNA for the CDR3 is TGCGCCAGCGCAACCTTACTAGCGGGGCAAGAGACCCAGTACTTC. It specifies CASATLLAGQETQYF.

This clone was counted a single time. The rearrangement joins TRBV7-9 to TRBJ1-5; D unclear. The V end lost 5 bases, the J end lost 4 bases, and 9 bases lay between the germline ends. Germline values: CDR1 SEHNR, CDR2 FQNEAQ (reference sequence). The CDR3 is 13 residues long. Written as DNA, the CDR3 is TGTGCCAGCAGCCTAGGGCTTAATCAGCCCCAGCATTTT. Translating gives CASSLGLNQPQHF.

The CDR3 bases are TGTGCCAGCAGTGAAACTAGCCCAGGCACCGGGGAGCTGTTTTTT. This encodes CASSETSPGTGELFF. This chain links TRBV2 with TRBJ2-2; possible D gene TRBD2, 6 bases. V shed 2 bases and J shed 4 bases, with 11 bases lying between them. Germline CDR1 reads SNHLY; CDR2 reads FYNNEI. The CDR3 is 15 residues long.

CDR3 DNA: TGTGCCAGCTCAACCCTCCCCGCCAGAGGAAGCTCCACAGATACGCAGTATTTT. Translation: CASSTLPARGSSTDTQYF. This chain uses TRBV18 with TRBJ2-3; D remains unclear. V lost 5 bases to trimming and J lost 2 bases, with 23 bases between them. The V gene's germline CDR1 is KGHSH and CDR2 LQKENI. This CDR3 region has 18 residues.

The chain recombines TRBV5-1 with TRBJ1-2; TRBD1 might be the D (6 bases). Germline CDR1 and CDR2: SGHRS and YFSETQ. The CDR3 runs to 14 residues. The V end was cut by 0 bases, the J end by 6 bases, with 12 bases between. The CDR3 is CASSLGRGGDGYTF. The CDR3 DNA sequence: TGCGCCAGCAGCTTGGGCAGGGGCGGTGATGGCTACACCTTC.

The CDR3 bases are TGTGCCAGTAGTATGTCCTCGCTCGGGGGATCCTACAATGAGCAGTTCTTC. It translates to CASSMSSLGGSYNEQFF. This sequence joins TRBV19 and TRBJ2-1; TRBD2 might be the D (6 bases). The CDR3 runs to 17 residues. Trimming took 3 bases from V and 1 from J, leaving 16 bases between them. The germline CDR1 and CDR2 sequences are LNHDA and SQIVND (reference sequence).

The gene calls are TRBV5-1 and TRBJ2-1; 8 bases are a match to TRBD1. The CDR3 spans 16 residues. The V gene end was trimmed by 0 bases and the J gene end by 1 base; junction bases not matched to a gene: 3. Per germline, CDR1 SGHRS and CDR2 YFSETQ. This CDR3 is CASSLEGQASYNEQFF. The DNA of the CDR3 is TGCGCCAGCAGCTTGGAGGGACAGGCGTCCTACAATGAGCAGTTCTTC.

This chain uses TRBV3-1 (or the pseudogene TRBV3-2) with TRBJ1-3; D not resolved. This CDR3 spans 14 amino acids. Germline values: CDR1 LGHDT, CDR2 YNNKEL (reference sequence). Deletions cut 4 bases from V and 0 bases from J, with 7 bases between. CDR3 amino acids: CASSPRSSGNTIYF. The CDR3 nucleotides are TGTGCCAGCAGCCCCCGGAGCTCTGGAAACACCATATATTTT.

The V call is TRBV5-1, the J call TRBJ2-7; TRBD2 matches 9 bases. Germline CDR1 reads SGHRS; CDR2 reads YFSETQ. J was trimmed by 3 bases and V by 4 bases; bases with no gene match: 11. This CDR3 comprises 16 residues. The CDR3 nucleotides are TGCGCCAGCAGCCCGGGTGCTAGCGGGGCCTTCTACGAGCAGTACTTC. Encoded protein: CASSPGASGAFYEQYF.

V gene TRBV25-1 combines with J gene TRBJ1-4, with 9 bases that match TRBD1. Per germline, CDR1 MGHDK and CDR2 SYGVNS. Trimming at V came to 6 bases and at J to 5 bases, leaving 10 bases not matched to a gene. The CDR3 totals 16 residues. CDR3 bases: TGTGCCAGCAGAGCCCAGACAGGGGGTACGAATGAAAAACTGTTTTTT. Its protein product is CASRAQTGGTNEKLFF.

The rearrangement uses TRBV19 and TRBJ2-7; 8 positions match TRBD1. V lost 9 bases to trimming and J lost 0 bases; unmatched junction nucleotides: 1. The CDR3 totals 12 residues. Germline V gene lookup returns CDR1 LNHDA and CDR2 SQIVND (reference sequence). CDR3 sequence (DNA): TGTGCCAGCGGGACAGGCTCCTACGAGCAGTACTTC. Translating gives CASGTGSYEQYF.

The V and J genes are TRBV28 and TRBJ2-2; TRBD1 agrees at 10 bases. V was pared by 2 bases and J by 5 bases, with 5 bases of the junction left unmatched. Per the germline V gene, CDR1 is MDHEN and CDR2 is SYDVKM. The CDR3 runs to 16 residues. The CDR3 reads CASSLRQGARTGELFF. The CDR3 DNA sequence: TGTGCCAGCAGTTTACGACAGGGGGCTCGGACCGGGGAGCTGTTTTTT.

J is TRBJ2-1 and V is TRBV6-5; possibly TRBD2 for D (5 bases). The CDR3 totals 12 residues. Trimming left V 0 bases short and J 8 bases short, with 5 bases between. Germline-derived CDR1 and CDR2 are MNHEY and SVGAGI. The DNA of the CDR3 is TGTGCCAGCAGTTACTCGAGGGATGAGCAGTTCTTC. Protein sequence: CASSYSRDEQFF.

The chain joins TRBV6-5 to TRBJ1-1; D not certain. The germline V and J ends were trimmed by 4 bases and 8 bases, with 11 bases remaining between them. Germline V gene data show CDR1 as MNHEY and CDR2 as SVGAGI. The CDR3 runs to 12 residues. The CDR3 DNA reads as TGTGCCAGCAGTTTCGGAACATCCGAAGCTTTCTTT. It translates to CASSFGTSEAFF.

The V call is TRBV7-9, the J call TRBJ2-5; D perhaps matches TRBD1 (5 bases). The CDR3 contains 14 residues. Trimming cost V 5 bases and J 1 base, with 11 bases left between them. The germline gives CDR1 SEHNR, CDR2 FQNEAQ (reference sequence). CDR3 sequence reads: CASSGRAFQETQYF. The CDR3 bases are TGTGCCAGCAGCGGCAGGGCCTTCCAAGAGACCCAGTACTTC.